This TCR beta chain was sequenced during a study of T-cell memory formation after mild COVID-19. Findings of the study overall: Clones that contracted from day 15 to 85 had balanced CD4/CD8; later expanders were CD4+ biased. Confirmation of SARS-CoV-2 specificity was lacking for second-wave clones peaking day 37.

The CDR3 has 16 residues. Germline V gives CDR1 SGHAT, CDR2 FQNNGV. V lost 4 bases and J lost 5, with 17 bases in between. TCRdb used MiXCR to reprocess the 5' RACE reads, holding one entry per CDR3 protein. The sample holds about 82,000 distinct CDR3 sequences, more than 13% seen once. A note on this clonotype: Its antigen remains unidentified.

The rearrangement uses TRBV11-2 and TRBJ1-4; TRBD1 might be the D (5 bases). The sample taken for sequencing was PBMCs or a T cell subset sorted from them (not recorded which). The receptor was derived from a man aged 18 to 29 who had mild COVID-19 (a few samples of this study predate the infection). Cell type and time point are not known. In DNA form, the CDR3 reads TGTGCCAGCAGCTCGGGAACGGGGCTTTCGAATGAAAAACTGTTTTTT. This gives the protein CASSSGTGLSNEKLFF.